This T cell receptor (beta chain) is from a study of blood T cells in healthy people across ages. Each donor was a healthy Caucasian individual from Russia, aged about 6 to 95. It was with a sample-barcoded 5' primer and a J-beta primer mix that a second PCR of roughly 7 to 12 cycles was run. TCRdb reanalysed the 5' RACE reads using MiXCR and keeps one entry per CDR3 protein. This table has hundreds of thousands of distinct CDR3 sequences, around two fifths appearing once. This sequence was found in a man between 60 and 75 years old in good health. Sequences were obtained from blood.

CDR3 loop: CASSPAGRDSPLHF. The CDR3, as DNA: TGTGCCAGCAGCCCTGCCGGGAGGGATTCACCCCTCCACTTT. The V and J genes are TRBV27 and TRBJ1-6; unclear D gene. V was shortened by 6 bases and J by 8 bases, with 14 bases between the two germline ends. The length of the CDR3 is 14 residues. Germline V gives CDR1 MNHEY, CDR2 SMNVEV (reference sequence).